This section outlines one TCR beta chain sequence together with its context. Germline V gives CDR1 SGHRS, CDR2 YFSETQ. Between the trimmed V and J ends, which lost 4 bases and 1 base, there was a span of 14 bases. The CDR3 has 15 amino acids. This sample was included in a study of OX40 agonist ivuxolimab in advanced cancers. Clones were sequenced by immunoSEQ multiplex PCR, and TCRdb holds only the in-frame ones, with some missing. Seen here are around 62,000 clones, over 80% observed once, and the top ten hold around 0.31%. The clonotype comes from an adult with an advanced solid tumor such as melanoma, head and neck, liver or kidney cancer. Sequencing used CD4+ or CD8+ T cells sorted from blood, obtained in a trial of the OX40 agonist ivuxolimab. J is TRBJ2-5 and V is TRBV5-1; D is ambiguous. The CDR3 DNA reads TGCGCCAGCAGCGGACGCGGAGCAAGCCAAGAGACCCAGTACTTC. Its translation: CASSGRGASQETQYF.